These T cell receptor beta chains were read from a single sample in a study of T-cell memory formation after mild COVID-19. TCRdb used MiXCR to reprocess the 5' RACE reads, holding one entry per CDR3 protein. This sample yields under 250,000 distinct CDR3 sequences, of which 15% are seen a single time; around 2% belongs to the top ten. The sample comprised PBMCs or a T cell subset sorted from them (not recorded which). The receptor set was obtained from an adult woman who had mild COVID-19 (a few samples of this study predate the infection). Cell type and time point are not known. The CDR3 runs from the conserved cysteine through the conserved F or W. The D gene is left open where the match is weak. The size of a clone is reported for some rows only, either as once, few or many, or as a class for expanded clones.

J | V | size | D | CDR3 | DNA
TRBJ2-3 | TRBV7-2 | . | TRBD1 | CASSPGTGVPTDTQYF | TGTGCCAGCAGCCCAGGGACAGGGGTACCCACAGATACGCAGTATTTT
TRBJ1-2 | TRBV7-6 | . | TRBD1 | CASSPGVGQATNYGYTF | TGTGCCAGCAGCCCTGGGGTCGGACAGGCCACCAACTATGGCTACACCTTC
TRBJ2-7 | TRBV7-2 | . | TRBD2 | CASSLGGTSGAYEQYF | TGTGCCAGCAGCTTAGGGGGGACTAGCGGAGCCTACGAGCAGTACTTC
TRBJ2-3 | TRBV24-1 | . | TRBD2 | CATSDSGSTSGGLTDTQYF | TGTGCCACCAGTGATTCCGGATCGACTAGCGGGGGGTTGACAGATACGCAGTATTTT
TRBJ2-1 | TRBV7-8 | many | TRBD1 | CASSWDRGRLLFF | TGTGCCAGCAGCTGGGACAGGGGGCGCTTACTGTTCTTC
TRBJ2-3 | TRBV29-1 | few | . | CSVDPRDGGPNTDTQYF | TGCAGCGTTGACCCTCGGGATGGGGGGCCTAACACAGATACGCAGTATTTT
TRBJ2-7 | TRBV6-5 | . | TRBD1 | CASSHDRGLSYEQYF | TGTGCCAGCAGTCACGACAGGGGATTATCCTACGAGCAGTACTTC
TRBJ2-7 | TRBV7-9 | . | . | CASSSGARDEQYF | TGTGCCAGCAGCTCCGGGGCTAGAGACGAGCAGTACTTC
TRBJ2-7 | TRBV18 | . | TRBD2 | CASSPGLRETPEQYF | TGTGCCAGCTCACCAGGGTTGCGGGAGACCCCCGAGCAGTACTTC
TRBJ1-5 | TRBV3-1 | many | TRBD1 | CASSQTGNQPQHF | TGTGCCAGCAGCCAGACAGGGAATCAGCCCCAGCATTTT
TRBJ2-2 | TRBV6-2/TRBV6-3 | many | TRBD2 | CASSYGLAGDTGELFF | TGTGCCAGCAGTTACGGCCTAGCGGGAGACACCGGGGAGCTGTTTTTT
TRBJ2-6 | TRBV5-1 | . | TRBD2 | CASSSNLAGLSGANVLTF | TGCGCCAGCAGCTCCAATCTAGCGGGCCTCTCTGGGGCCAACGTCCTGACTTTC
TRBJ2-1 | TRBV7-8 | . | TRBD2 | CASSPSGGYLGEQFF | TGTGCCAGCAGCCCTAGCGGGGGCTACCTGGGTGAGCAGTTCTTC
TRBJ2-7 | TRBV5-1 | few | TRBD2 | CASSQGTSGRGQYF | TGCGCCAGCAGCCAAGGGACTAGCGGGAGGGGGCAGTACTTC
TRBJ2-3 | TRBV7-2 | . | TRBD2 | CASSTSGVGTDTQYF | TGTGCCAGCAGCACTAGCGGGGTAGGCACAGATACGCAGTATTTT
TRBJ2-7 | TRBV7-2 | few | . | CASSSWTVKGSYEQYF | TGTGCCAGCAGCTCGTGGACAGTTAAAGGGTCCTACGAGCAGTACTTC
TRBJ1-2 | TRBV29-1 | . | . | CSVAGVPDRIYGYTF | TGCAGCGTCGCGGGCGTTCCTGACAGGATCTATGGCTACACCTTC
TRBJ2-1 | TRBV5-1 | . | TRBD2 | CASRSGLERPNEQFF | TGCGCCAGCAGGTCCGGACTAGAGCGGCCCAATGAGCAGTTCTTC
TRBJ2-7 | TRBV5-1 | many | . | CASMDGAASYEQYF | TGCGCCAGCATGGACGGAGCGGCCTCCTACGAGCAGTACTTC
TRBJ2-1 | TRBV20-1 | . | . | CSASGSSYNEQFF | TGCAGTGCTAGCGGGAGCTCCTACAATGAGCAGTTCTTC
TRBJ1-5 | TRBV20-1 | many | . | CSARAPGLGGHF | TGCAGTGCTAGAGCCCCGGGACTTGGGGGGCATTTT
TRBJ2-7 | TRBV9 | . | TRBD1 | CASSAGTGPDYEQYF | TGTGCCAGCAGCGCGGGGACAGGGCCAGACTACGAGCAGTACTTC
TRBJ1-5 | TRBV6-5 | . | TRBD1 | CASRGTGRGPQHF | TGTGCCAGCAGGGGGACAGGGCGAGGGCCCCAGCATTTT
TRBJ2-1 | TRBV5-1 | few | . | CASKVESYNGQFF | TGCGCCAGCAAGGTTGAATCCTACAATGGGCAGTTCTTC
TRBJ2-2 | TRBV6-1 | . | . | CASSEPPNTGELFF | TGTGCCAGCAGTGAACCACCGAACACCGGGGAGCTGTTTTTT
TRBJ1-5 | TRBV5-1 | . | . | CASSLGGVGNQPQHF | TGCGCCAGCAGCTTGGGGGGAGTTGGCAATCAGCCCCAGCATTTT
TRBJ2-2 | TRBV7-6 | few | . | CASSLAGIGTTGELFF | TGTGCCAGCAGCTTAGCAGGGATAGGCACCACCGGGGAGCTGTTTTTT
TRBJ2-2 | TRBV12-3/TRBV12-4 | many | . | CASSLAGNINTGELFF | TGTGCCAGCAGTTTGGCCGGGAACATTAACACCGGGGAGCTGTTTTTT
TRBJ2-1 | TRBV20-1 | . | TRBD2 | CSARDYSQFF | TGCAGTGCGAGGGACTACTCGCAGTTCTTC
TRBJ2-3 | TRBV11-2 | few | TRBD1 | CASSLERGRGSTDTQYF | TGTGCCAGCAGCTTAGAAAGGGGCAGGGGGTCGACGGATACGCAGTATTTT
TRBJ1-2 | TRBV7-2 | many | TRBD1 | CASSWRDRGNYGYTF | TGTGCCAGCAGCTGGAGGGACAGGGGAAACTATGGCTACACCTTC
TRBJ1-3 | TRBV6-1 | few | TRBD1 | CASRVQGGSGNTIYF | TGTGCCAGCAGGGTACAGGGGGGCTCTGGAAACACCATATATTTT
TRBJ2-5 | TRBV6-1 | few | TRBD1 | CASSEDRGMETQYF | TGTGCCAGCAGTGAAGACAGGGGAATGGAGACCCAGTACTTC
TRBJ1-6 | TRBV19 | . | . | CASRVGGRNNSPLHF | TGTGCCAGTAGGGTGGGGGGGCGCAATAATTCACCCCTCCACTTT
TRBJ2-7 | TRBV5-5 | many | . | CASSLVVGVYEQYF | TGTGCCAGCAGCTTGGTTGTCGGGGTCTACGAGCAGTACTTC
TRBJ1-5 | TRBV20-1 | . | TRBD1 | CSARRQGNNQPQHF | TGCAGTGCTCGCCGACAGGGCAACAATCAGCCCCAGCATTTT
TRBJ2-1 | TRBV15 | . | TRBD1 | CATSRTGGSVGYNEQFF | TGTGCCACCAGTAGGACAGGGGGCTCAGTTGGCTACAATGAGCAGTTCTTC
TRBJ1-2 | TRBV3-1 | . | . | CASSHARAVYGYTF | TGTGCCAGCAGCCATGCCAGGGCCGTCTATGGCTACACCTTC
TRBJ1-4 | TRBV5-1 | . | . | CASSPTGGRNEKLFF | TGCGCCAGCAGCCCTACTGGGGGGAGAAATGAAAAACTGTTTTTT
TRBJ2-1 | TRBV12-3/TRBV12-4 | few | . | CASSLSVRGGEQFF | TGTGCCAGCAGTTTATCGGTTCGAGGGGGTGAGCAGTTCTTC
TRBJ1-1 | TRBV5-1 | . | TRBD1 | CASRTGPGVAEAFF | TGCGCCAGCAGGACAGGGCCAGGTGTCGCTGAAGCTTTCTTT
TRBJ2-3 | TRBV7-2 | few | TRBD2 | CASSLGAGLAGHTQYF | TGTGCCAGCAGCCTCGGGGCGGGACTAGCGGGACACACGCAGTATTTT
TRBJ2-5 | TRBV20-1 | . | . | CSATRPEETQYF | TGCAGTGCCACCCGGCCCGAGGAGACCCAGTACTTC
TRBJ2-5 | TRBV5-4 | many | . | CASKERAVQETQYF | TGTGCCAGCAAAGAGAGGGCGGTGCAAGAGACCCAGTACTTC